This T cell receptor (beta chain) was identified during a study of technical replicates of blood from four donors. V lost 3 bases, J lost 6 bases, and 15 bases lay in between. This CDR3 is 15 amino acids long. The germline V gene encodes CDR1 MNHEY and CDR2 SMNVEV (reference sequence). Some clones are missing from TCRdb's copy, which holds only in-frame ones; the method was immunoSEQ multiplex PCR. The sample lists approximately 18,000 clones; 82% were seen once. The source of this sequence is a human donor in good health. Some clones in this sample may be carry-over from other donors' samples. This chain links TRBV27 with TRBJ2-1; D is possibly TRBD1 (7 bases). The sample comprised PBMCs. The CDR3 coding sequence is TGTGCCAGCAGTTTGTCGCGGGACAGTTCCAATGAGCAGTTCTTC. This gives the protein CASSLSRDSSNEQFF.